The 29 T cell receptor beta chains listed next were all sequenced from one sample in a study of spatial heterogeneity in lung cancer. Each CDR3 protein gets one entry after TCRdb re-called the 5' RACE reads with MiXCR. The sample has about 22,000 distinct CDR3 sequences; around 5.3% are singletons. Time point in this sample: sample taken at primary tumor resection. The input for sequencing was PBMCs, taken at surgery. These receptors were taken from a male donor with early-stage non-small cell lung cancer.

This clonotype was found many times. This sequence joins TRBV28 and TRBJ2-7; D is perhaps TRBD2 (6 bases). The CDR3 is made up of 14 amino acids. V was cut by 2 bases and J by 0 bases, with 8 bases left in between. Germline V CDR1 and CDR2: MDHEN, SYDVKM. Written as DNA, the CDR3 is TGTGCCAGCAGTTTAGGAGGGGCCTCCTACGAGCAGTACTTC. This translates into CASSLGGASYEQYF.

The V gene is TRBV7-2, the J gene TRBJ2-3, with 7 bases fitting TRBD2. Germline V CDR1 and CDR2: SGHTA, FQGNSA. V gave up 4 bases and J gave up 2 bases; unmatched junction bases: 9. The CDR3 runs to 16 residues. CDR3: CASSSDGTTYTDTQYF. The CDR3 DNA is TGTGCCAGCAGCTCCGACGGGACTACCTACACAGATACGCAGTATTTT.

This chain links TRBV6-2 or TRBV6-3 with TRBJ2-5; TRBD2 aligns across 7 bases. The CDR3 is made up of 16 amino acids. Trimming removed 0 bases from V and 2 bases from J; junction bases left unmatched: 6. Germline loops: CDR1 MNHEY, CDR2 SVGEGT. This chain's CDR3 is CASSYSGLAVQETQYF. The CDR3, as DNA: TGTGCCAGCAGTTACTCGGGGCTAGCGGTTCAAGAGACCCAGTACTTC.

This clonotype came up a few times. Given a much more abundant clone one base away, this may be a read error. The V call is TRBV28, the J call TRBJ1-1, with TRBD1 matching 10 bases. The CDR3 totals 14 residues. Germline V gives CDR1 MDHEN, CDR2 SYDVKM. CDR3 nucleotides: TGTGTCAGCAGCCCCGGGACAGGGGACCTGAGAGCTTTCTTT. Amino acid sequence: CVSSPGTGDLRAFF. The variable domain in full, completed from reference TRBV28 and TRBJ1-1, reads DVKVTQSSRYLVKRTGEKVFLECVQDMDHENMFWYRQDPGLGLRLIYFSYDVKMKEKGDIPEGYSVSREKKERFSLILESASTNQTSMYLCVSSPGTGDLRAFFGQGTRLTVV.

This clonotype has ten or more counts. DNA for the CDR3: TGTGCCAGCAGCCAAAGGGCTAAGGACAGGGGGCTGACAGATACGCAGTATTTT. Amino acid sequence: CASSQRAKDRGLTDTQYF. The gene calls are TRBV21-1 and TRBJ2-3; TRBD1, the table's D call, was not compared with the DNA. TRBV21-1 is described as a pseudogene. The CDR3 spans 18 residues.

The V and J genes are TRBV20-1 and TRBJ2-1, with TRBD2 identical over 8 bases. The CDR3 consists of 15 residues. With V trimmed by 3 bases and J by 4 bases, 8 bases remained unmatched. Germline lookup yields CDR1 DFQATT and CDR2 SNEGSKA (reference sequence). The CDR3, as DNA: TGCAGTGCTAGCTCAGGAGCGGGGGTGTACAATGAGCAGTTCTTC. Amino acids: CSASSGAGVYNEQFF.

This clonotype was seen many times. V and J are TRBV7-9 and TRBJ2-2, with unresolved D. This CDR3 region has 13 residues. V was shortened by 5 bases and J by 4 bases, with 8 bases between the two germline ends. CDR1 is SEHNR, CDR2 FQNEAQ, per germline (reference sequence). The CDR3 region has the DNA TGTGCCAGCAGCCCTAGGGTCACCGGGGAGCTGTTTTTT. Amino acids: CASSPRVTGELFF. The entire variable domain, with the rest obtained from reference TRBV7-9 and TRBJ2-2, is as follows: DTGVSQNPRHKITKRGQNVTFRCDPISEHNRLYWYRQTLGQGPEFLTYFQNEAQLEKSRLLSDRFSAERPKGSFSTLEIQRTEQGDSAMYLCASSPRVTGELFFGEGSRLTVL.

This clonotype was counted many times. The rearrangement joins TRBV28 to TRBJ1-2; a weak D match, TRBD1 (5 bases). Trimming removed 7 bases from V and 5 bases from J, with 14 bases in between. Germline values: CDR1 MDHEN, CDR2 SYDVKM. This CDR3 is 13 amino acids long. The CDR3 DNA sequence: TGTGCCAGCACCCTGGGGGGACGGTATGGCTACACCTTC. It translates to CASTLGGRYGYTF.

This clonotype was seen a few times. CDR3 DNA: TGCGCCAGCAGCTTTCGGCAGGGAGATACGCAGTATTTT. It specifies CASSFRQGDTQYF. The chain combines TRBV5-1 with TRBJ2-3, with D possibly TRBD1 on 5 matching bases. Germline V gene data show CDR1 as SGHRS and CDR2 as YFSETQ. Between the trimmed V and J ends, which lost 2 bases and 5 bases, there was a span of 9 bases. The CDR3 is 13 amino acids.

The chain recombines TRBV7-9 with TRBJ2-7, with TRBD1 identical over 11 bases. CDR1 and CDR2 (germline): SEHNR, FQNEAQ (reference sequence). The length of the CDR3 is 15 residues. The V segment lost 5 bases and the J segment 7 bases; nucleotides outside the gene matches: 10. The CDR3 here is CASSDLGQGAREQYF. The CDR3 DNA is TGTGCCAGCAGCGACCTAGGACAGGGGGCGAGGGAGCAGTACTTC.

This clonotype was recorded a few times. The chain uses TRBV7-2 and TRBJ2-5, with 8 bases matching TRBD2. Germline CDR1 reads SGHTA; CDR2 reads FQGNSA. The CDR3 loop spans 14 amino acids. Unmatched junction bases numbered 8, after V lost 6 bases and J lost 5 bases. In DNA form, the CDR3 reads TGTGCCAGCAGGAAGGCGGGGGGCGGGGAGACCCAGTACTTC. It encodes CASRKAGGGETQYF. The full variable domain, with the rest looked up from reference TRBV7-2 and TRBJ2-5, is GAGVSQSPSNKVTEKGKDVELRCDPISGHTALYWYRQSLGQGLEFLIYFQGNSAPDKSGLPSDRFSAERTGGSVSTLTIQRTQQEDSAVYLCASRKAGGGETQYFGPGTRLLVL.

For the CDR3, the DNA is TGTGCCATCGCGACAGCGGGTTCAACTGAAGCTTTCTTT. Amino acid sequence: CAIATAGSTEAFF. This chain connects TRBV6-6 to TRBJ1-1; D is perhaps TRBD1 (5 bases). Trimming pared 10 bases from V and 5 bases from J, leaving 17 bases between. The CDR3 is 13 amino acids. Germline assignment: CDR1 MNHNY and CDR2 SVGAGI (reference sequence).

This clonotype was counted ten times or more. The chain carries TRBV7-6 and TRBJ1-3, with 8 nucleotides matching TRBD1. The CDR3 sequence is 16 residues long. Germline CDR1 SGHVS, CDR2 FNYEAQ. V was pared by 1 base and J by 0 bases, with 2 bases of the junction left unmatched. The CDR3, as DNA: TGTGCCAGCAGCTTAGGACAGGGGACCTCTGGAAACACCATATATTTT. As protein: CASSLGQGTSGNTIYF.

This chain links TRBV12-3 or TRBV12-4 with TRBJ2-3; TRBD2 matches at 12 bases. CDR3 size: 15 residues. The V and J ends lost 4 bases and 2 bases, in that order; junction bases with no gene match: 1. The chain's CDR3 is CASSSSGGATDTQYF. Here the CDR3 DNA reads TGTGCCAGCAGTTCTAGCGGGGGGGCCACAGATACGCAGTATTTT.

The chain combines TRBV14 with TRBJ2-3; possibly TRBD2 for D (5 bases). The CDR3 sequence is 15 residues long. The germline gives CDR1 SGHDN, CDR2 FVKESK. V lost 1 base to trimming and J lost 1 base, with 9 bases between them. CDR3 coding DNA: TGTGCCAGCAGCCAAGGAGTTAGCGGCACAGATACGCAGTATTTT. This encodes CASSQGVSGTDTQYF.

This clonotype has at least ten counts. CDR3 residues: CASSLAPQGGRETQYF. The CDR3 DNA reads TGTGCCAGCAGCTTAGCCCCCCAGGGGGGGCGAGAGACCCAGTACTTC. This chain uses TRBV7-2 with TRBJ2-5; either TRBD1 or TRBD2 may supply D (7 bases each). Per the germline V gene, CDR1 is SGHTA and CDR2 is FQGNSA. V lost 0 bases and J lost 4, with 15 bases in between. There are 16 residues in the CDR3.

This clonotype occurred many times. Since no conserved phenylalanine or tryptophan closes the CDR3, a read error is the likely cause. The rearrangement uses TRBV14 and TRBJ2-7; D is unclear. The CDR3 runs 13 residues. Germline loops: CDR1 SGHDN, CDR2 FVKESK. The V end was cut by 3 bases, the J end by 4 bases, with 10 bases between. The CDR3 here is CASSQVRAYEQYS. CDR3 coding DNA: TGTGCCAGCAGCCAGGTCCGTGCTTACGAGCAGTACTCC.

In this sample, this clonotype turned up many times. The V gene is TRBV7-8, the J gene TRBJ2-1; TRBD2 matches 12 bases. The J segment lost 4 bases and the V segment lost 2 bases, leaving 15 bases of the junction unmatched. Germline values: CDR1 SGHVS, CDR2 FQNEAQ. This CDR3 comprises 20 residues. The CDR3 protein is CASSLPRSSGRAGYYNEQFF. CDR3 in DNA: TGTGCCAGCAGCTTACCACGGTCTAGCGGGAGGGCGGGATATTACAATGAGCAGTTCTTC.

The table lists this clonotype with a few counts. This sequence joins TRBV12-3 or TRBV12-4 and TRBJ2-1, with 9 bases aligning to TRBD2. The CDR3 is made up of 15 amino acids. V lost 7 bases and J lost 6; bases outside the gene matches: 10. The CDR3 DNA is TGTGCCAGCATCATAATGGCGGGGGGGCCCAATGAGCAGTTCTTC. Encoded protein: CASIIMAGGPNEQFF.

This clonotype has a count of ten or more. In DNA form, the CDR3 reads TGTGCCAGCAGCTTTCCCGACAGGGTGTATGGCTACACCTTC. Translated: CASSFPDRVYGYTF. The V gene is TRBV7-9, the J gene TRBJ1-2; 7 bases agree with TRBD1. CDR1 and CDR2 (germline): SEHNR, FQNEAQ (reference sequence). The V and J ends lost 3 bases and 5 bases, in that order; junction bases with no gene match: 6. This CDR3 is built from 14 residues.

This clonotype occurred many times. The V call is TRBV19, the J call TRBJ1-5, with a weak D call TRBD1 (6 bases). The germline gives CDR1 LNHDA, CDR2 SQIVND (reference sequence). The CDR3 is made up of 14 amino acids. V shed 7 bases and J shed 7 bases, with 17 bases lying between them. The CDR3 DNA reads as TGTGCCAGTACCTTAAGGTCCGGGGGCCAGCCCCAGCATTTT. Translation gives CASTLRSGGQPQHF. Full variable domain (missing parts from reference TRBV19 and TRBJ1-5): DGGITQSPKYLFRKEGQNVTLSCEQNLNHDAMYWYRQDPGQGLRLIYYSQIVNDFQKGDIAEGYSVSREKKESFPLTVTSAQKNPTAFYLCASTLRSGGQPQHFGDGTRLSIL.

CDR3 loop: CASRPDRVRVYF. As DNA, the CDR3 is TGTGCCAGCAGACCCGACAGGGTCCGGGTGTACTTC. V usage is TRBV6-2 or TRBV6-3 and J usage is TRBJ2-7; 7 bases match TRBD1. The length of the CDR3 is 12 residues. The germline gives CDR1 MNHEY, CDR2 SVGEGT. Trimming cost V 6 bases and J 12 bases; bases outside gene matches: 11.

This clonotype was seen only a few times. V is TRBV7-2 and J is TRBJ1-1, with D tentatively TRBD1 (6 bases). The germline V and J ends were trimmed by 8 bases and 1 base, with 17 bases remaining between them. Germline V lookup: CDR1 SGHTA, CDR2 FQGNSA. The CDR3 is 15 amino acids. CDR3 loop: CASYLTLQGNTEAFF. The CDR3 DNA follows: TGTGCCAGCTATCTTACCCTACAGGGGAACACTGAAGCTTTCTTT.

This clonotype is labeled medium-sized (0.01 to 0.1%). Here the CDR3 reads CASSYGRSGEQYF. CDR3 in DNA: TGTGCCAGCAGTTACGGTCGAAGCGGCGAGCAGTACTTC. The V call is TRBV6-5, the J call TRBJ2-7; possible D gene TRBD2, 5 bases. Germline V gene lookup returns CDR1 MNHEY and CDR2 SVGAGI. The CDR3 spans 13 residues. Between the trimmed V and J ends, which lost 2 bases and 6 bases, there was a span of 11 bases.

This clonotype was recorded many times. V gene TRBV29-1 combines with J gene TRBJ1-1; tentative D call: TRBD1 (5 bases). The CDR3 sequence is 14 residues long. V lost 4 bases to trimming and J lost 2 bases, with 14 bases between them. CDR1 and CDR2 from the germline V gene are SQVTM and ANQGSEA. The CDR3 protein is CSVVRQRANTEAFF. The CDR3 DNA reads as TGCAGCGTTGTTAGACAGAGGGCTAACACTGAAGCTTTCTTT.

The sample holds many counts of this clonotype. V is TRBV4-1 and J is TRBJ1-6; no clear D. The V end was cut by 7 bases, the J end by 9 bases, with 13 bases between. The germline gives CDR1 MGHRA, CDR2 YSYEKL. The CDR3 runs 13 residues. The CDR3 loop is CASTWGTGSPLHF. CDR3 DNA: TGCGCCAGCACTTGGGGAACTGGTTCACCCCTCCACTTT.

Ten or more counts support this clonotype. The genes are TRBV7-9 and TRBJ2-1; D unresolved. This CDR3 is 13 amino acids long. Trimming left V 5 bases short and J 0 bases short, with 5 bases between. From germline, CDR1 is SEHNR and CDR2 FQNEAQ (reference sequence). Here the CDR3 DNA reads TGTGCCAGCAGCCAGAGCTCCTACAATGAGCAGTTCTTC. Amino acids: CASSQSSYNEQFF.

This clonotype was recorded many times. The chain couples TRBV5-1 to TRBJ2-2; 9 bases agree with TRBD2. CDR1 is SGHRS and CDR2 is YFSETQ in the germline V gene. V was clipped by 4 bases and J by 6 bases; unmatched bases: 4. CDR3 length equals 14 residues. CDR3 DNA: TGCGCCAGCAGCCCCCGGACTAGCGCCGGGGAGCTGTTTTTT. Amino acid sequence: CASSPRTSAGELFF.

This clonotype was detected many times. This CDR3 reads CSAIRDRGETQYF. CDR3 bases: TGCAGTGCGATCCGGGACAGAGGAGAGACCCAGTACTTC. The genes are TRBV20-1 and TRBJ2-5; 7 bases fit TRBD1. This CDR3 is built from 13 residues. With V trimmed by 6 bases and J by 4 bases, 8 bases remained unmatched. Germline V gene lookup returns CDR1 DFQATT and CDR2 SNEGSKA (reference sequence).